This T cell receptor beta chain appears in the sequencing data of a study of cytotoxic CD8 clonotypes in ibrutinib-treated CLL. To note about this clone: Its antigen is still unknown.

Whole-study findings and limits: At the start, clonality exceeded age-matched healthy donors and followed circulating CD8+ T-cell counts.

The CDR3 has 14 residues. Germline V CDR1 and CDR2: KGHSH, LQKENI. The V gene lost 3 bases and the J gene lost 2 bases, with 11 bases spanning the gap. The data were produced by immunoSEQ multiplex PCR, yet TCRdb's version contains in-frame clones alone and is incomplete. The data contain approximately 130,000 clones, around 84% of them seen just once; the ten biggest clones take up about 3.3%. The source material was PBMCs, sampled after 24 months of ibrutinib treatment. The chain employs TRBV18 and TRBJ2-7; D is perhaps TRBD1 or TRBD2 (6 bases each). The clonotype originates from a human donor with chronic lymphocytic leukemia. DNA of the CDR3: TGTGCCAGCTCACCCGGGGGCGGGCCCTACGAGCAGTACTTC. Its translation: CASSPGGGPYEQYF.